One sample yielded the 21 T cell receptor beta chains listed below, sequenced in a study of blood T cell repertoires in COVID-19. Some clones are missing from TCRdb's copy, which holds only in-frame ones; the method was immunoSEQ multiplex PCR. The data hold under 450,000 clones, with 86% observed a single time. Sequenced input: peripheral blood. Receptors originate from a woman aged 55-70 years with COVID-19, enrolled during active disease.

The chain uses TRBV19 and TRBJ2-1, with 7 bases that match TRBD1. Germline V CDR1 and CDR2: LNHDA, SQIVND (reference sequence). This CDR3 has 15 residues. The V and J ends lost 4 bases and 0 bases, in that order; junction bases with no gene match: 3. The CDR3 sequence is CASSTGTDSYNEQFF. DNA of the CDR3: TGTGCCAGTAGTACCGGGACAGACTCCTACAATGAGCAGTTCTTC.

J is TRBJ1-5 and V is TRBV21-1; the table's D call of TRBD1 was not tested on the DNA. TRBV21-1 is annotated as a pseudogene. This CDR3 is 16 amino acids long. The chain's CDR3 is CASSKALRQGNQPQHF. CDR3 DNA: TGTGCCAGCAGCAAAGCGCTTAGACAGGGAAATCAGCCCCAGCATTTT.

This clone was observed a handful of times. The chain joins TRBV18 to TRBJ1-2, with unresolved D. The CDR3 is 17 residues long. Trimming took 4 bases from V and 0 from J, leaving 18 bases between them. CDR1 is KGHSH and CDR2 is LQKENI in the germline V gene. The chain's CDR3 is CASSQNGPTTSNYGYTF. CDR3 nucleotide sequence: TGTGCCAGCTCACAAAATGGGCCAACCACTTCTAACTATGGCTACACCTTC. Variable domain in full (rest from reference TRBV18 and TRBJ1-2): NAGVMQNPRHLVRRRGQEARLRCSPMKGHSHVYWYRQLPEEGLKFMVYLQKENIIDESGMPKERFSAEFPKEGPSILRIQQVVRGDSAAYFCASSQNGPTTSNYGYTFGSGTRLTVV.

The J gene is TRBJ2-5, the V gene TRBV19, with D tentatively TRBD2 (6 bases). The V gene's germline CDR1 is LNHDA and CDR2 SQIVND (reference sequence). Trimming removed 2 bases at V and 5 bases at J, with 9 bases between. There are 13 residues in the CDR3. CDR3 sequence (DNA): TGTGCCAGTAGTATACGGGGGATGGAGACCCAGTACTTC. Its protein product is CASSIRGMETQYF.

The chain employs TRBV9 and TRBJ2-1, with a tentative D call TRBD1 (5 bases). Trimming removed 0 bases from V and 7 bases from J, with 11 bases in between. Germline V gene data show CDR1 as SGDLS and CDR2 as YYNGEE. The CDR3 runs 14 residues. CDR3 DNA: TGTGCCAGCAGCGTAGTGCAGGGAAGGAATGAGCAGTTCTTC. Its protein product is CASSVVQGRNEQFF.

The V gene is TRBV7-9, the J gene TRBJ2-3; a weak D match, TRBD2 (5 bases). V was pared by 5 bases and J by 0 bases, with 24 bases between. CDR1 and CDR2 from the germline V gene are SEHNR and FQNEAQ (reference sequence). The CDR3 consists of 19 residues. The CDR3 region is CASSATTPTTSTSTDTQYF. CDR3 in DNA: TGTGCCAGCAGCGCCACGACCCCGACTACAAGTACTAGCACAGATACGCAGTATTTT.

V and J are TRBV5-4 and TRBJ1-1; D is unclear. The V end lost 4 bases, the J end lost 0 bases, and 7 bases lay between the germline ends. Germline V gene data show CDR1 as SGHNT and CDR2 as YYREEE (reference sequence). The CDR3 is 13 amino acids. The CDR3, as DNA: TGTGCCAGCAGCCCATCTATGAACACTGAAGCTTTCTTT. Encoded protein: CASSPSMNTEAFF.

DNA of the CDR3: TGTGCCAGCAGCCCGACAGGGGGTGAGCAGTTCTTC. Protein product: CASSPTGGEQFF. The chain is built from TRBV11-2 and TRBJ2-1; 9 nucleotides line up with TRBD1. J gave up 9 bases and V 5 bases, and 2 bases lay outside the gene matches. The CDR3 is 12 residues long. Germline V gene sequence: CDR1 SGHAT, CDR2 FQNNGV.

This clone was observed a single time. Other DNA sequences in this specimen translate into the identical CDR3. This rearrangement joins TRBV2 to TRBJ1-2; no clear D gene. The germline V gene encodes CDR1 SNHLY and CDR2 FYNNEI. V lost 2 bases and J 5 bases, leaving 6 bases between the germline ends. CDR3 length: 12 residues. This CDR3 reads CASSERGYGYTF. The CDR3 DNA follows: TGTGCCAGCAGTGAAAGAGGGTATGGCTACACCTTC.

V and J are TRBV19 and TRBJ1-3, with a possible D match to TRBD1 (5 bases). The CDR3 has 13 amino acids. The germline CDR1 and CDR2 sequences are LNHDA and SQIVND (reference sequence). Trimming left V 10 bases short and J 0 bases short, with 10 bases between. The CDR3 is CATYGGSGNTIYF. As DNA, the CDR3 is TGTGCCACCTACGGGGGCTCTGGAAACACCATATATTTT.

This chain links TRBV5-5 with TRBJ1-5; a possible D gene is TRBD1 (5 bases). Germline-derived CDR1 and CDR2 are SGHKS and YYEKEE (reference sequence). Trimming stripped 2 bases from V and 3 bases from J, with 12 bases between. The CDR3 extends over 15 amino acids. The CDR3 coding sequence is TGTGCCAGCAGCTTTGGGGCGGACCTCAATCAGCCCCAGCATTTT. Residues: CASSFGADLNQPQHF.

V is TRBV3-1 (or the pseudogene TRBV3-2) and J is TRBJ1-2; tentative D call: TRBD1 (6 bases). Germline V gene lookup returns CDR1 LGHDT and CDR2 YNNKEL (reference sequence). V shed 0 bases and J shed 8 bases, with 10 bases lying between them. The CDR3 is 13 amino acids. The chain's CDR3 is CASSQDDRPGYTF. The DNA for the CDR3 is TGTGCCAGCAGCCAAGATGACAGGCCAGGCTACACCTTC.

V and J are TRBV7-9 and TRBJ2-1; 14 bases align to TRBD2. The trim removed 5 bases at V and 9 bases at J, leaving 9 bases unmatched. In germline, CDR1 is SEHNR, CDR2 FQNEAQ (reference sequence). CDR3 size: 16 residues. The CDR3 region is CASSPPGLAGVGEQFF. As DNA, the CDR3 is TGTGCCAGCAGCCCTCCGGGACTAGCGGGGGTGGGTGAGCAGTTCTTC.

This chain connects TRBV18 to TRBJ2-3; D gene ambiguous. The CDR3 totals 14 residues. Trimming stripped 0 bases from V and 1 base from J, with 5 bases between. Germline V gene data show CDR1 as KGHSH and CDR2 as LQKENI. Here the CDR3 DNA reads TGTGCCAGCTCACCACCTTTAGGCACAGATACGCAGTATTTT. Protein: CASSPPLGTDTQYF.

This chain joins TRBV7-3 and TRBJ1-6; TRBD1 agrees at 7 bases. This CDR3 is 15 amino acids long. In germline, CDR1 is SGHTA, CDR2 FQGTGA. After removal of 6 bases from V and 6 bases from J, the junction contained 8 bases not matched to a gene. The CDR3 sequence: CASSPTGTVNSPLHF. CDR3 coding DNA: TGTGCCAGCAGTCCGACCGGGACAGTTAATTCACCCCTCCACTTT.

The chain uses TRBV3-1 (or the pseudogene TRBV3-2) and TRBJ2-7; tentatively, D is TRBD1 (6 bases). V gave up 1 base and J gave up 6 bases, with 13 bases separating them. CDR3 size: 14 residues. Germline lookup yields CDR1 LGHDT and CDR2 YNNKEL (reference sequence). In DNA, the CDR3 is TGTGCCAGCAGCCAAGCACAGAGCAGGGGCGAGCAGTACTTC. Translation gives CASSQAQSRGEQYF.

This chain uses TRBV27 with TRBJ1-1; unclear D gene. Germline CDR1 MNHEY, CDR2 SMNVEV (reference sequence). This CDR3 contains 14 residues. Trimming stripped 2 bases from V and 0 bases from J, with 7 bases between. This CDR3 is CASSLDGMNTEAFF. CDR3 nucleotides: TGTGCCAGCAGTTTAGACGGGATGAACACTGAAGCTTTCTTT.

This clone showed up just a few times. The genes are TRBV4-2 and TRBJ1-4; D possibly corresponds to TRBD1 (6 bases). CDR1 is LGHNA, CDR2 YNFKEQ, per germline. The CDR3 is made up of 16 amino acids. V shed 4 bases and J shed 4 bases, with 16 bases lying between them. The CDR3 region is CASSPTGTGLNEKLFF. DNA of the CDR3: TGTGCCAGCAGCCCTACAGGGACCGGCCTTAATGAAAAACTGTTTTTT.

V gene TRBV6-2 or TRBV6-3 combines with J gene TRBJ1-5; D might be TRBD1 (5 bases). This CDR3 is 18 amino acids long. V was clipped by 6 bases and J by 0 bases, with 21 bases between them. From germline, CDR1 is MNHEY and CDR2 SVGEGT. CDR3 sequence (DNA): TGTGCCAGCAGCCCGGGGCAGTGGGAAAGGAATAGCAATCAGCCCCAGCATTTT. Translated, it gives CASSPGQWERNSNQPQHF.

The rearrangement joins TRBV6-5 to TRBJ1-2; D is possibly TRBD1 (6 bases). The CDR3 length is 15 residues. CDR1 and CDR2 (germline): MNHEY, SVGAGI. The ends were cut back, 7 bases at V and 0 bases at J, with 15 bases in the middle. The CDR3: CASTTTGLANYGYTF. The CDR3 DNA reads TGTGCCAGCACTACGACAGGATTAGCTAACTATGGCTACACCTTC.

This clone was recorded a few times. This chain connects TRBV4-3 to TRBJ2-1; 9 nucleotides agree with TRBD2. With V trimmed by 0 bases and J by 7 bases, 7 bases remained unmatched. The CDR3 length is 16 residues. CDR1 and CDR2 (germline): LGHNA, YSLEER. The CDR3 reads CASSQDPAGGLNEQFF. DNA of the CDR3: TGCGCCAGCAGCCAAGATCCAGCGGGGGGACTTAATGAGCAGTTCTTC.